This T cell receptor (beta chain) came from a study of regulatory T cells in long-lasting Graves disease. Overall study context: Persistent cases took antithyroid drugs over 5 years and stayed TSH receptor antibody positive.

V shed 3 bases and J shed 1 base, with 12 bases lying between them. The germline V gene encodes CDR1 SGHAT and CDR2 FQNNGV. This CDR3 comprises 15 residues. Combining iRepertoire HTBI primers with Arm-PCR of CDR3 regions, the authors built TCR beta libraries. A single record per CDR3 protein comes from TCRdb applying MiXCR to the multiplex PCR reads. The sample carries about half a million distinct CDR3 sequences, about 22% recorded once. Indicated time point: persistent/refractory GD, antithyroid drugs over 5 years with positive TRAb. PBMC RNA served as the TCR library source. This clonotype was seen at least ten times. Its target is not known. Regarding the study as a whole: Those with persistent disease had in common more public clonotypes (about 2,500) than new patients (966).

The clonotype originates from a female donor with Graves disease. This chain joins TRBV11-2 and TRBJ2-5, with TRBD2 as a possible D gene (6 bases). Source: peripheral blood mononuclear cells (PBMCs), taken when the disease was refractory, from a patient treated with antithyroid drugs. The CDR3 here is CASSFSGLRQETQYF. CDR3 DNA: TGTGCCAGCAGCTTCTCCGGACTACGCCAAGAGACCCAGTACTTC.